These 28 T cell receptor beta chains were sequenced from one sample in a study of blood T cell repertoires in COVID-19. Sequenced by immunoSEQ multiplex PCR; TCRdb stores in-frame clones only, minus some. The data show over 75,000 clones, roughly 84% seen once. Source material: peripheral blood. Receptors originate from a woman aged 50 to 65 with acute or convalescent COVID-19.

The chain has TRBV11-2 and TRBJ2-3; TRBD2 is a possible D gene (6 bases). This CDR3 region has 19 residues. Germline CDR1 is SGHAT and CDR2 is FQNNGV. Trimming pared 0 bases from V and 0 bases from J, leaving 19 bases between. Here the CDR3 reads CASSLEAPGARSSTDTQYF. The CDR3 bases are TGTGCCAGCAGCTTAGAGGCTCCGGGAGCCCGTTCGAGCACAGATACGCAGTATTTT. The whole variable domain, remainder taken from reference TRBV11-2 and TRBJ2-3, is EAGVAQSPRYKIIEKRQSVAFWCNPISGHATLYWYQQILGQGPKLLIQFQNNGVVDDSQLPKDRFSAERLKGVDSTLKIQPAKLEDSAVYLCASSLEAPGARSSTDTQYFGPGTRLTVL.

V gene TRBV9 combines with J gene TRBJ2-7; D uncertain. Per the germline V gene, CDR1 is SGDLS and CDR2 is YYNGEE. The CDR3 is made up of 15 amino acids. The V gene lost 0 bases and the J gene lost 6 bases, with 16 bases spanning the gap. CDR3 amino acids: CASSVDLVGLREQYF. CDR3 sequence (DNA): TGTGCCAGCAGCGTAGACCTAGTTGGTTTGCGCGAGCAGTACTTC.

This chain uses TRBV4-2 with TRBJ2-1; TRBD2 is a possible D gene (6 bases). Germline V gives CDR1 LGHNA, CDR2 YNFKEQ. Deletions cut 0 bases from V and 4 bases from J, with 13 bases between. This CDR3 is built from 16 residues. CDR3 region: CASSQDRGGAYNEQFF. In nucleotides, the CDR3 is TGTGCCAGCAGCCAAGATAGGGGCGGGGCGTACAATGAGCAGTTCTTC.

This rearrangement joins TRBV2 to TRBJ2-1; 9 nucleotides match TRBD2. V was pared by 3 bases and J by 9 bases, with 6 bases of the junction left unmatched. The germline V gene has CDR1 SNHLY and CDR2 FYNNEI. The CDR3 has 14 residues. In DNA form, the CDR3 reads TGTGCCAGCAGTGATGTGCGGGGGGGCCGTGAGCAGTTCTTC. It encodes CASSDVRGGREQFF.

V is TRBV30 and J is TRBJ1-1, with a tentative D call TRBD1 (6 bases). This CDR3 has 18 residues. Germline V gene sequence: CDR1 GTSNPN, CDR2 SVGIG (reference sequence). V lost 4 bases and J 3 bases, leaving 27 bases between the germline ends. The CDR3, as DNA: TGTGCCTGGAAGGCCCACCTGAGAAACAGGGCTGTGCACACTGAAGCTTTCTTT. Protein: CAWKAHLRNRAVHTEAFF.

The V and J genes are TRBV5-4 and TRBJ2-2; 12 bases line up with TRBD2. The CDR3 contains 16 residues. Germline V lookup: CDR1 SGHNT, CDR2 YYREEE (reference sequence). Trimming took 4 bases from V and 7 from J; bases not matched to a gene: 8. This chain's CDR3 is CASSGLAGGPGGELFF. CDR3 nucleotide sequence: TGTGCCAGCAGCGGGCTAGCGGGGGGGCCAGGCGGGGAGCTGTTTTTT.

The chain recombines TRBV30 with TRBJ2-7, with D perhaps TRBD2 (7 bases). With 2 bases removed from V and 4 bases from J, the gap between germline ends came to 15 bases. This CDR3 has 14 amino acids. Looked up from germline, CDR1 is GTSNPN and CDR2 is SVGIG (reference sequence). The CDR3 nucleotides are TGTGCCTGGAGTCCGGGGGGCGCTTCGTACGAGCAGTACTTC. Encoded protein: CAWSPGGASYEQYF.

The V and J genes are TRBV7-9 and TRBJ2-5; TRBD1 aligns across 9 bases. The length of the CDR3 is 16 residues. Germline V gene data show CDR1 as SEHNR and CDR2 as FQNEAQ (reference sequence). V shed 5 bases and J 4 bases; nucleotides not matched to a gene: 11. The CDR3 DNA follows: TGTGCCAGCAGCCTGGGGACCACAGGGGGCGGAGAGACCCAGTACTTC. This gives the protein CASSLGTTGGGETQYF.

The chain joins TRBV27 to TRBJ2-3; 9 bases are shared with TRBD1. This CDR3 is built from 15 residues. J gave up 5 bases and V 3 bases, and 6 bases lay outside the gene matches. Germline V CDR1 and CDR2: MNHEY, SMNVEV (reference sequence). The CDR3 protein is CASSFLGTGIDTQYF. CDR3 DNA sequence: TGTGCCAGCAGTTTCCTCGGGACAGGGATAGATACGCAGTATTTT.

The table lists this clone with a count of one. In DNA form, the CDR3 reads TGTGCCACCAGTACGCAGGGGGCATCAGATACGCAGTATTTT. It translates to CATSTQGASDTQYF. This chain connects TRBV24-1 to TRBJ2-3, with 8 bases fitting TRBD1. Looked up from germline, CDR1 is KGHDR and CDR2 is SFDVKD. Trimming cost V 6 bases and J 4 bases; bases outside gene matches: 5. The length of the CDR3 is 14 residues.

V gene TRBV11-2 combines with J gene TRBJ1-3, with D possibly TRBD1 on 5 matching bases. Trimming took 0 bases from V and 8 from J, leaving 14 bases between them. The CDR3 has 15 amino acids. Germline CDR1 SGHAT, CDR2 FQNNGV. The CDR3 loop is CASSLESGGRDTIYF. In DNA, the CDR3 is TGTGCCAGCAGCTTAGAGTCCGGGGGTCGGGACACCATATATTTT.

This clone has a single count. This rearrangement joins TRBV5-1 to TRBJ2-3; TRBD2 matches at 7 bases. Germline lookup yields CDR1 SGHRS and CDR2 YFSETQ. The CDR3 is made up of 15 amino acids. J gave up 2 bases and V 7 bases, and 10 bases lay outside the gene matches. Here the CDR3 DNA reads TGCGCCAGCTTAAAAGGGGAGGGGATCACAGATACGCAGTATTTT. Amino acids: CASLKGEGITDTQYF. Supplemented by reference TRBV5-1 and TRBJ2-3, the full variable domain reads KAGVTQTPRYLIKTRGQQVTLSCSPISGHRSVSWYQQTPGQGLQFLFEYFSETQRNKGNFPGRFSGRQFSNSRSEMNVSTLELGDSALYLCASLKGEGITDTQYFGPGTRLTVL.

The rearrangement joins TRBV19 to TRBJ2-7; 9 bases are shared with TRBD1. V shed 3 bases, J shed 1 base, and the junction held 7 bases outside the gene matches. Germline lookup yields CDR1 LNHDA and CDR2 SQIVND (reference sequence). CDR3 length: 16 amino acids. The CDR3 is CASSIKVGTGSYEQYF. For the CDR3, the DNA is TGTGCCAGTAGTATCAAGGTGGGGACAGGGTCCTACGAGCAGTACTTC.

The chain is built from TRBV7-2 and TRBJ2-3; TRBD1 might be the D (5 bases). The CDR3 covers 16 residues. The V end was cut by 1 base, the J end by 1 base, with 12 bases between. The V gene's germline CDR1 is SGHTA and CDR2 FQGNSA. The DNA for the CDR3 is TGTGCCAGCAGCTTAGAAGCGCAAGGGGGCACAGATACGCAGTATTTT. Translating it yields CASSLEAQGGTDTQYF. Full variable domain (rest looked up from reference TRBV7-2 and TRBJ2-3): GAGVSQSPSNKVTEKGKDVELRCDPISGHTALYWYRQSLGQGLEFLIYFQGNSAPDKSGLPSDRFSAERTGGSVSTLTIQRTQQEDSAVYLCASSLEAQGGTDTQYFGPGTRLTVL.

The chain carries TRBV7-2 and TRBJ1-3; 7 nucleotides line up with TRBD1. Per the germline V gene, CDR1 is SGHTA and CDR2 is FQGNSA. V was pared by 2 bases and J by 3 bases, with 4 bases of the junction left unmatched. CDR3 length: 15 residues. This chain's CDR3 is CASSLRTGLGNTIYF. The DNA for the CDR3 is TGTGCCAGCAGCTTACGGACAGGCCTTGGAAACACCATATATTTT.

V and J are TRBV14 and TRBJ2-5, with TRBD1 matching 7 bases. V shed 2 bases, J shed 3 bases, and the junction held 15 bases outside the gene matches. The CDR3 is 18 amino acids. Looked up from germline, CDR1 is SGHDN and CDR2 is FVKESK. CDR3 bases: TGTGCCAGCAGCCAATTCGGACAGGTTCTGTGGGGTGAAGAGACCCAGTACTTC. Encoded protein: CASSQFGQVLWGEETQYF. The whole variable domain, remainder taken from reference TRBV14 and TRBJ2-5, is EAGVTQFPSHSVIEKGQTVTLRCDPISGHDNLYWYRRVMGKEIKFLLHFVKESKQDESGMPNNRFLAERTGGTYSTLKVQPAELEDSGVYFCASSQFGQVLWGEETQYFGPGTRLLVL.

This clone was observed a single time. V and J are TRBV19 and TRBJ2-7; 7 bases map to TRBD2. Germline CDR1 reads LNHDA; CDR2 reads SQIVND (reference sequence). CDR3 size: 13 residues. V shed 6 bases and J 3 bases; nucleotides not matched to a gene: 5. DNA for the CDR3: TGTGCCAGTAGGCGGGGGAGGAACTACGAGCAGTACTTC. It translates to CASRRGRNYEQYF.

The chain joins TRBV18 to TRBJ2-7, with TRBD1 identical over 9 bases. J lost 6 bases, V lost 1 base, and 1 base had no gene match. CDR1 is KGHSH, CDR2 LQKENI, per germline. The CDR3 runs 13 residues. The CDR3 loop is CASSPQDRGEQYF. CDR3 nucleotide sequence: TGTGCCAGCTCACCACAGGACAGGGGCGAGCAGTACTTC.

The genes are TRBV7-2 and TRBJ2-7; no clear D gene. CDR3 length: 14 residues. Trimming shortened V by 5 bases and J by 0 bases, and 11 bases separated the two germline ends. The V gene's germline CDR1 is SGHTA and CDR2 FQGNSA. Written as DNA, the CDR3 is TGTGCCAGCAGCCTATACCAAAGCTCCTACGAGCAGTACTTC. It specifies CASSLYQSSYEQYF.

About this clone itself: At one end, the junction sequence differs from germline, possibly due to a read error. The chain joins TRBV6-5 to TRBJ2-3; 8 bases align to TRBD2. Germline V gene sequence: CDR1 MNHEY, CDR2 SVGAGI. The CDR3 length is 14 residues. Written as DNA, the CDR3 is TGTGCCAGCAGTTGGGCGGGGGGCACCGATACGCAGTATTTT. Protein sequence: CASSWAGGTDTQYF.

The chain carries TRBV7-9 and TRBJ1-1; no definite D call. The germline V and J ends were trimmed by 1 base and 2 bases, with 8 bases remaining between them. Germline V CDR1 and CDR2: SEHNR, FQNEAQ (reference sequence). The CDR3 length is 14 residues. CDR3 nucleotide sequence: TGTGCCAGCAGCTTAGTCAGTGTCAACACTGAAGCTTTCTTT. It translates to CASSLVSVNTEAFF.

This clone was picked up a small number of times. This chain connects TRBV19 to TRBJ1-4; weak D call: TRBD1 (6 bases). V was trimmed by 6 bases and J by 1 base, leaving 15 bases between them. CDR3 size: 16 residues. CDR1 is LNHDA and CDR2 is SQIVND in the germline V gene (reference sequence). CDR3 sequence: CASRKQGFGTNEKLFF. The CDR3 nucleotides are TGTGCCAGTAGAAAACAGGGTTTCGGAACTAATGAAAAACTGTTTTTT. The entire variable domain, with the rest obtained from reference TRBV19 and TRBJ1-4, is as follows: DGGITQSPKYLFRKEGQNVTLSCEQNLNHDAMYWYRQDPGQGLRLIYYSQIVNDFQKGDIAEGYSVSREKKESFPLTVTSAQKNPTAFYLCASRKQGFGTNEKLFFGSGTQLSVL.

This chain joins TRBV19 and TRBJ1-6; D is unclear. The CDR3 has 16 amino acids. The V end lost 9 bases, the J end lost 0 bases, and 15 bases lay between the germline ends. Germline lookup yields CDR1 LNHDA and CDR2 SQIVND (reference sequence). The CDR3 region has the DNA TGTGCCAGCCTACTGCGAGATGGCTCCTATAATTCACCCCTCCACTTT. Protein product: CASLLRDGSYNSPLHF.

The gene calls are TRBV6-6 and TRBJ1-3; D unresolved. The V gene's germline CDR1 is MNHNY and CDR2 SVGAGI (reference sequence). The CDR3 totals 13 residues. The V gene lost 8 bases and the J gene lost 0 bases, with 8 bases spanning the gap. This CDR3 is CASCAISGNTIYF. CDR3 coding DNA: TGTGCCAGCTGCGCGATCTCTGGAAACACCATATATTTT.

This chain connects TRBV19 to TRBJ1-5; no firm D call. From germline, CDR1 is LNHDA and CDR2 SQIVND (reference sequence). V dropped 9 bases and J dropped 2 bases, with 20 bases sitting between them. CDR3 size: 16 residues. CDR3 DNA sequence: TGTGCCAGCTTGAAGACCGGGGTTCTGGGCAATCAGCCCCAGCATTTT. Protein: CASLKTGVLGNQPQHF.

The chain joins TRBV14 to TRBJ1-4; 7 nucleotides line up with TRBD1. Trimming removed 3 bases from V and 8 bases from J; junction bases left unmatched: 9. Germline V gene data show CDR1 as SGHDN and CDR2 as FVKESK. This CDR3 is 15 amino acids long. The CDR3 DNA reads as TGTGCCAGCAGCCATCGTCAGGGGGTTGGGGAAAAACTGTTTTTT. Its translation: CASSHRQGVGEKLFF.

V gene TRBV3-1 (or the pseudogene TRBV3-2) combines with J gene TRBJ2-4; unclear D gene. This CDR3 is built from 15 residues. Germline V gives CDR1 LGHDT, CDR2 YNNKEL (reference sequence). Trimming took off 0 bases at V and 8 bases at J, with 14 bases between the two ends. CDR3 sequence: CASSQDPTSADIQYF. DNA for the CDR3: TGTGCCAGCAGCCAAGATCCTACCTCCGCGGACATTCAGTACTTC.

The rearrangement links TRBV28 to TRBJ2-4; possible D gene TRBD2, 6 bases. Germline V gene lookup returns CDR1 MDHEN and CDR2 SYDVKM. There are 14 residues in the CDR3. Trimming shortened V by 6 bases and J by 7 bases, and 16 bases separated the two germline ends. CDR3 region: CASRKGLTINIQYF. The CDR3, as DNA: TGTGCCAGCAGAAAGGGACTGACTATTAACATTCAGTACTTC.